The 20 T cell receptor beta chains below were found in one sample sequenced in a study of blood T cell repertoires in COVID-19. Libraries were prepared by immunoSEQ multiplex PCR; TCRdb keeps only in-frame clonotypes and omits some of them. The sample has a few hundred thousand clones, around 87% seen once. Sequenced input: PBMCs or T cells enriched from blood (not recorded which). The receptors stem from a woman aged 18-35 years who had recovered from COVID-19.

V gene TRBV20-1 combines with J gene TRBJ1-1; D may be TRBD1 (5 bases). The CDR3 is 11 residues long. The germline V and J ends were trimmed by 3 bases and 7 bases, with 9 bases remaining between them. Germline V CDR1 and CDR2: DFQATT, SNEGSKA (reference sequence). CDR3 DNA: TGCAGTGCTAGTCAGGGCGTTGAAGCTTTCTTT. Translated: CSASQGVEAFF.

This chain uses TRBV10-2 with TRBJ2-5; TRBD2 aligns across 7 bases. Germline assignment: CDR1 WSHSY and CDR2 SAAADI. This CDR3 has 15 amino acids. After removal of 0 bases from V and 6 bases from J, the junction contained 7 bases not matched to a gene. The CDR3 protein is CASSESVAGVKTQYF. The CDR3 nucleotides are TGCGCCAGCAGTGAGTCGGTGGCGGGGGTCAAGACCCAGTACTTC.

This chain's CDR3 is CASSSRQGGGGYTF. CDR3 DNA sequence: TGTGCCAGCAGCTCTCGACAGGGCGGCGGTGGCTACACCTTC. This sequence joins TRBV7-9 and TRBJ1-2; 7 bases map to TRBD1. CDR1 is SEHNR and CDR2 is FQNEAQ in the germline V gene (reference sequence). The CDR3 spans 14 residues. J was trimmed by 7 bases and V by 4 bases; bases with no gene match: 9.

The chain combines TRBV12-5 with TRBJ2-2; possibly TRBD1 for D (5 bases). The CDR3 length is 19 residues. Trimming cost V 0 bases and J 5 bases, with 22 bases left between them. Germline CDR1 reads LGHNT; CDR2 reads FRNRAP. The CDR3 reads CASGLVQGGQGASTGELFF. CDR3 nucleotide sequence: TGTGCTAGTGGTTTGGTACAAGGCGGACAAGGGGCTTCAACCGGGGAGCTGTTTTTT.

The rearrangement joins TRBV6-2 or TRBV6-3 to TRBJ1-1; TRBD1 agrees at 8 bases. Germline CDR1 and CDR2: MNHEY and SVGEGT. The ends lost 0 bases at V and 4 bases at J; junction bases unmatched: 7. This CDR3 spans 16 amino acids. CDR3 DNA: TGTGCCAGCAGTTACTCGGCAGGGGGCGTTGGCACTGAAGCTTTCTTT. This encodes CASSYSAGGVGTEAFF.

The gene calls are TRBV19 and TRBJ1-6, with 11 bases aligning to TRBD1. The CDR3 runs 17 residues. The J segment lost 7 bases and the V segment lost 3 bases, leaving 8 bases of the junction unmatched. In germline, CDR1 is LNHDA, CDR2 SQIVND (reference sequence). CDR3 sequence (DNA): TGTGCCAGTAGTATGGGGACAGGGGGTTTTGAGAATTCACCCCTCCACTTT. Amino acid sequence: CASSMGTGGFENSPLHF.

The chain carries TRBV5-1 and TRBJ2-2, with TRBD2 matching over 13 bases. The CDR3 has 16 amino acids. The V segment lost 5 bases and the J segment 6 bases; nucleotides outside the gene matches: 7. Germline CDR1 is SGHRS and CDR2 is YFSETQ. CDR3 nucleotides: TGCGCCAGCAGTCCGACTAGCGGGGGGTCTTCCGGGGAGCTGTTTTTT. This sequence encodes CASSPTSGGSSGELFF.

This rearrangement joins TRBV5-4 to TRBJ2-7, with 10 bases that match TRBD1. Trimming cost V 3 bases and J 2 bases; bases outside gene matches: 5. This CDR3 is 15 amino acids long. The germline gives CDR1 SGHNT, CDR2 YYREEE (reference sequence). This CDR3 is CASSSAGTGAYEQYF. The CDR3 DNA sequence: TGTGCCAGCAGCTCAGCCGGGACAGGGGCCTACGAGCAGTACTTC.

This clone has only a few counts. The V gene is TRBV7-8, the J gene TRBJ2-1; 11 bases line up with TRBD2. The CDR3 extends over 18 amino acids. V dropped 2 bases and J dropped 4; count of bases not matched to a gene: 10. Germline V lookup: CDR1 SGHVS, CDR2 FQNEAQ. The DNA for the CDR3 is TGTGCCAGCAGCTTATTGGGGCTAGCGGGGGGTAGTTACAATGAGCAGTTCTTC. Its protein is CASSLLGLAGGSYNEQFF.

For this clone: Additional DNA sequences in this sample encode the identical CDR3. The V gene is TRBV5-1, the J gene TRBJ1-2; D perhaps matches TRBD1 (5 bases). The V and J ends lost 0 bases and 4 bases respectively, with 7 bases between them. This CDR3 has 13 amino acids. Germline V lookup: CDR1 SGHRS, CDR2 YFSETQ. The DNA of the CDR3 is TGCGCCAGCAGCTTGGAGGGGATCTATGGCTACACCTTC. Its translation is CASSLEGIYGYTF.

This clone was observed a single time. The chain has TRBV29-1 and TRBJ1-1; 7 positions agree with TRBD1. The CDR3 spans 14 residues. V shed 6 bases, J shed 2 bases, and the junction held 9 bases outside the gene matches. Germline lookup yields CDR1 SQVTM and CDR2 ANQGSEA. In DNA, the CDR3 is TGCAGCGTGGCTCAGGACAGGAGCAACACTGAAGCTTTCTTT. It codes for CSVAQDRSNTEAFF.

The chain uses TRBV19 and TRBJ2-5; tentative D call: TRBD2 (6 bases). This CDR3 comprises 16 residues. CDR1 and CDR2 (germline): LNHDA, SQIVND (reference sequence). The V end was cut by 3 bases, the J end by 4 bases, with 18 bases between. CDR3 coding DNA: TGTGCCAGTAGTATTGGGGCTCCCGGGGGACTAGAGACCCAGTACTTC. Amino acids: CASSIGAPGGLETQYF.

The chain combines TRBV13 with TRBJ2-5, with no clear D. The CDR3 extends over 14 amino acids. V lost 0 bases and J lost 1, with 6 bases in between. Germline V gives CDR1 PRHDT, CDR2 FYEKMQ (reference sequence). In DNA, the CDR3 is TGTGCCAGCAGCTTAGGCTACAGCCAAGAGACCCAGTACTTC. Translated: CASSLGYSQETQYF.

The gene calls are TRBV9 and TRBJ1-4, with TRBD1 identical over 8 bases. Germline V gene data show CDR1 as SGDLS and CDR2 as YYNGEE. Trimming at V came to 0 bases and at J to 7 bases, leaving 8 bases not matched to a gene. This CDR3 region has 16 residues. For the CDR3, the DNA is TGTGCCAGCAGCGTAGGCATCAGGGGGCGTTCTGAAAAACTGTTTTTT. Amino acids: CASSVGIRGRSEKLFF.

The V and J genes are TRBV2 and TRBJ2-2; 9 nucleotides line up with TRBD2. J lost 3 bases, V lost 8 bases, and 7 bases had no gene match. Germline V gene sequence: CDR1 SNHLY, CDR2 FYNNEI. The CDR3 is made up of 15 amino acids. The CDR3 coding sequence is TGTGCCAGCCTAAGGAGCGGGGGGTACACCGGGGAGCTGTTTTTT. This gives the protein CASLRSGGYTGELFF.

The genes are TRBV19 and TRBJ1-2; D might be TRBD1 (5 bases). The length of the CDR3 is 13 residues. Trimming left V 6 bases short and J 4 bases short, with 12 bases between. In germline, CDR1 is LNHDA, CDR2 SQIVND (reference sequence). CDR3 nucleotides: TGTGCCAGTAGGGGGGGGAACAGCTATGGCTACACCTTC. Its protein is CASRGGNSYGYTF.

The chain is built from TRBV3-1 (or the pseudogene TRBV3-2) and TRBJ1-2; 9 bases map to TRBD1. There are 16 residues in the CDR3. V was clipped by 5 bases and J by 2 bases; unmatched bases: 9. Germline-derived CDR1 and CDR2 are LGHDT and YNNKEL (reference sequence). CDR3 amino acids: CASSEIFGTGNYGYTF. The CDR3 nucleotides read TGTGCCAGCAGCGAGATCTTCGGGACAGGGAACTATGGCTACACCTTC.

A remark on this clone: A read error may account for a junction end that differs from germline. The chain has TRBV7-9 and TRBJ1-5, with TRBD1 matching over 9 bases. Germline assignment: CDR1 SEHNR and CDR2 FQNEAQ (reference sequence). The CDR3 runs 15 residues. The CDR3 region has the DNA TGTGCCAGCAGCGTAGCTGGGACAGGGCTGCAGCCCCAGCATTTT. This encodes CASSVAGTGLQPQHF. The whole variable domain, filled in from reference TRBV7-9 and TRBJ1-5, reads DTGVSQNPRHKITKRGQNVTFRCDPISEHNRLYWYRQTLGQGPEFLTYFQNEAQLEKSRLLSDRFSAERPKGSFSTLEIQRTEQGDSAMYLCASSVAGTGLQPQHFGDGTRLSIL.

The chain is built from TRBV18 and TRBJ1-2; D remains ambiguous. Per the germline V gene, CDR1 is KGHSH and CDR2 is LQKENI. The V and J ends lost 3 bases and 1 base respectively, with 12 bases between them. The CDR3 totals 15 residues. In nucleotides, the CDR3 is TGTGCCAGCTCACCTCAGACGGGTTATAACTATGGCTACACCTTC. It encodes CASSPQTGYNYGYTF.

This clone was observed a single time. J is TRBJ1-1 and V is TRBV5-1, with 7 bases lining up with TRBD1. Germline CDR1 is SGHRS and CDR2 is YFSETQ. Unmatched junction bases numbered 6, after V lost 0 bases and J lost 7 bases. The CDR3 runs to 14 residues. CDR3 region: CASSLVTGEGEAFF. The DNA of the CDR3 is TGCGCCAGCAGCTTGGTTACAGGGGAAGGTGAAGCTTTCTTT.